The 14 T cell receptor beta chains below all came from one sample that was sequenced in a study of T cells after yellow fever vaccination. TCRdb redid the calling of the 5' RACE reads with MiXCR, one entry per CDR3 protein. The data contain hundreds of thousands of distinct CDR3 sequences, around 20% of them singletons. The sample here was PBMCs, taken before the yellow fever booster vaccination. The receptor set was obtained from a man between 18 and 35 years old who received the YFV17D yellow fever vaccine.

The chain links TRBV28 to TRBJ1-3, with D perhaps TRBD1 (5 bases). The CDR3 is made up of 14 amino acids. Germline CDR1 is MDHEN and CDR2 is SYDVKM. The V end was cut by 3 bases, the J end by 2 bases, with 8 bases between. In DNA, the CDR3 is TGTGCCAGCAGTTTCCCAGGGACTGGAAACACCATATATTTT. Protein sequence: CASSFPGTGNTIYF.

This clonotype was counted only a few times. The rearrangement uses TRBV5-1 and TRBJ1-2; tentatively, D is TRBD1 (5 bases). In germline, CDR1 is SGHRS, CDR2 YFSETQ. V was cut by 5 bases and J by 0 bases, with 11 bases left in between. The CDR3 sequence is 14 residues long. The CDR3 sequence is CASSEQAANYGYTF. CDR3 nucleotide sequence: TGCGCCAGCAGTGAACAGGCTGCTAACTATGGCTACACCTTC.

This clonotype showed up many times. The chain couples TRBV5-5 to TRBJ1-2; 9 positions agree with TRBD1. CDR1 SGHKS and CDR2 YYEKEE come from the germline V gene (reference sequence). V lost 4 bases, J lost 3 bases, and 1 base stayed unmatched. The CDR3 extends over 13 amino acids. The chain's CDR3 is CASSRDRDYGYTF. For the CDR3, the DNA is TGTGCCAGCAGCCGGGACAGGGACTATGGCTACACCTTC.

The chain links TRBV27 to TRBJ1-4; no firm D call. The V and J ends lost 6 bases and 7 bases respectively, with 6 bases between them. In germline, CDR1 is MNHEY, CDR2 SMNVEV (reference sequence). The CDR3 is 11 amino acids. CDR3 bases: TGTGCCAGCAGCTGGACTGAAAAACTGTTTTTT. Its protein is CASSWTEKLFF.

The rearrangement joins TRBV24-1 to TRBJ2-2; D not certain. CDR1 is KGHDR, CDR2 SFDVKD, per germline. V was shortened by 2 bases and J by 4 bases, with 4 bases between the two germline ends. CDR3 length: 13 amino acids. The CDR3 region is CATSDSVTGELFF. The DNA for the CDR3 is TGTGCCACCAGTGATTCAGTCACCGGGGAGCTGTTTTTT.

J is TRBJ2-7 and V is TRBV3-1; TRBD1 is a possible D gene (5 bases). The V gene's germline CDR1 is LGHDT and CDR2 YNNKEL (reference sequence). This CDR3 has 11 residues. Trimming left V 1 base short and J 10 bases short, with 8 bases between. CDR3 sequence (DNA): TGTGCCAGCAGCCAAGGGGGCCTACAGTACGTC. It encodes CASSQGGLQYV.

In this sample, this clonotype turned up once. The genes are TRBV3-1 and TRBJ2-3; tentatively, D is TRBD1 or TRBD2 (5 bases each). CDR1 and CDR2 from the germline V gene are LGHDT and YNNKEL (reference sequence). The CDR3 length is 15 residues. V lost 2 bases and J lost 6, with 15 bases in between. For the CDR3, the DNA is TGTGCCAGCAGCCAAAGTAGGACGGGGCCGGATACGCAGTATTTT. It yields the protein CASSQSRTGPDTQYF.

This chain's CDR3 is CASSYSDTPDTQYF. CDR3 bases: TGTGCCAGCAGTTACTCTGACACCCCAGATACGCAGTATTTT. The chain joins TRBV6-5 to TRBJ2-3; D remains unclear. V was cut by 0 bases and J by 4 bases, with 8 bases left in between. From germline, CDR1 is MNHEY and CDR2 SVGAGI. The CDR3 has 14 residues.

At least ten counts were recorded for this clonotype. The gene calls are TRBV5-1 and TRBJ2-1, with TRBD2 identical over 9 bases. J was trimmed by 4 bases and V by 2 bases; bases with no gene match: 4. This CDR3 spans 15 amino acids. Germline V lookup: CDR1 SGHRS, CDR2 YFSETQ. The CDR3 sequence is CASSLAGGRYNEQFF. Here the CDR3 DNA reads TGCGCCAGCAGCTTAGCGGGGGGACGATACAATGAGCAGTTCTTC.

The chain recombines TRBV4-1 with TRBJ2-5; no firm D call. Germline loops: CDR1 MGHRA, CDR2 YSYEKL. V lost 5 bases and J lost 2, with 18 bases in between. There are 16 residues in the CDR3. The chain's CDR3 is CASSKSAVSGQETQYF. CDR3 in DNA: TGCGCCAGCAGCAAAAGCGCGGTTTCTGGGCAAGAGACCCAGTACTTC.

The table lists this clonotype with a few counts. The chain uses TRBV5-1 and TRBJ2-1, with 10 bases fitting TRBD2. This CDR3 has 16 amino acids. V dropped 7 bases and J dropped 7; count of bases not matched to a gene: 14. Per the germline V gene, CDR1 is SGHRS and CDR2 is YFSETQ. For the CDR3, the DNA is TGCGCCAGCCGCCGTCCGGCTAGCGGGGGTGGTAATGAGCAGTTCTTC. This codes for CASRRPASGGGNEQFF.

The chain has TRBV21-1 and TRBJ2-3. TRBV21-1 is a documented pseudogene. This CDR3 spans 15 amino acids. The CDR3, as DNA: TGTGCCAGCAGCATAGGAGACACCAGCACAGATACGCAGTATTTT. Translation: CASSIGDTSTDTQYF.

This rearrangement joins TRBV5-1 to TRBJ1-6; no reliable D call. Per germline, CDR1 SGHRS and CDR2 YFSETQ. Trimming removed 0 bases at V and 8 bases at J, with 9 bases between. The CDR3 covers 14 residues. In DNA, the CDR3 is TGCGCCAGCAGCTTGGTGAGGCCAGATTCACCCCTCCACTTT. Translated, it gives CASSLVRPDSPLHF.

This chain joins TRBV19 and TRBJ2-1, with unresolved D. The CDR3 covers 15 residues. Per germline, CDR1 LNHDA and CDR2 SQIVND (reference sequence). Trimming took off 0 bases at V and 4 bases at J, with 10 bases between the two ends. The CDR3 nucleotides are TGTGCCAGTAGTATAGATCCGGCCCGTTACAATGAGCAGTTCTTC. Its translation is CASSIDPARYNEQFF.